Listed here are 8 T cell receptor beta chains from one sample, sequenced in a study of T cells after yellow fever vaccination. TCRdb processed the 5' RACE reads anew with MiXCR; each CDR3 protein has one entry. This table has 400,000 to 650,000 distinct CDR3 sequences, 20% to 25% appearing once. Sample: PBMCs, taken about 20 days after the first yellow fever vaccination. These receptors were collected from a man between 18 and 35 years old who received the YFV17D yellow fever vaccine.

This clonotype has just one count. V usage is TRBV7-2 and J usage is TRBJ1-6; D unresolved. The V gene's germline CDR1 is SGHTA and CDR2 FQGNSA. CDR3 size: 15 residues. The ends were cut back, 8 bases at V and 0 bases at J, with 11 bases in the middle. The CDR3 nucleotides read TGTGCCAGCGGCGGTTTGAGCTCCTATAATTCACCCCTCCACTTT. It encodes CASGGLSSYNSPLHF.

The CDR3 loop reads CASSPSQGLPEAFF. The DNA of the CDR3 is TGCGCCAGCAGCCCCTCACAGGGGCTGCCTGAAGCTTTCTTT. This chain links TRBV4-3 with TRBJ1-1, with 7 positions matching TRBD1. Germline CDR1 LGHNA, CDR2 YSLEER. The CDR3 loop spans 14 amino acids. V lost 4 bases and J lost 6; bases outside the gene matches: 8.

V gene TRBV10-3 combines with J gene TRBJ2-5; TRBD1 agrees at 7 bases. This CDR3 region has 15 residues. V shed 5 bases and J 0 bases; nucleotides not matched to a gene: 6. Per germline, CDR1 ENHRY and CDR2 SYGVKD. CDR3 protein: CAISRQGQNQETQYF. CDR3 DNA: TGTGCCATCAGTCGACAGGGACAGAACCAAGAGACCCAGTACTTC.

This clonotype was seen just once. The J gene is TRBJ1-2, the V gene TRBV2, with a weak D call TRBD1 (5 bases). In germline, CDR1 is SNHLY, CDR2 FYNNEI. V lost 7 bases, J lost 0 bases, and 18 bases lay in between. This CDR3 is built from 16 residues. The CDR3 region is CASTNSGVYPNYGYTF. Here the CDR3 DNA reads TGTGCCAGCACTAATTCGGGGGTATACCCTAACTATGGCTACACCTTC. Using reference TRBV2 and TRBJ1-2 for the parts outside the CDR3, the full variable domain is EPEVTQTPSHQVTQMGQEVILRCVPISNHLYFYWYRQILGQKVEFLVSFYNNEISEKSEIFDDQFSVERPDGSNFTLKIRSTKLEDSAMYFCASTNSGVYPNYGYTFGSGTRLTVV.

The rearrangement links TRBV28 to TRBJ2-7; D remains ambiguous. Germline V CDR1 and CDR2: MDHEN, SYDVKM. The length of the CDR3 is 15 residues. Trimming removed 6 bases from V and 4 bases from J, with 19 bases in between. CDR3 bases: TGTGCCAGCAGCCCCCAGTACCCGACGCTTTACGAGCAGTACGTC. Protein sequence: CASSPQYPTLYEQYV.

This clonotype was counted only a few times. V and J are TRBV14 and TRBJ2-3; D may be TRBD2 (6 bases). Germline CDR1 is SGHDN and CDR2 is FVKESK. The ends were cut back, 3 bases at V and 2 bases at J, with 15 bases in the middle. The CDR3 loop spans 16 amino acids. CDR3 in amino acids: CASSQLGQGLTDTQYF. CDR3 DNA sequence: TGTGCCAGCAGCCAGTTGGGTCAGGGACTCACAGATACGCAGTATTTT. The whole variable domain, filled in from reference TRBV14 and TRBJ2-3, reads EAGVTQFPSHSVIEKGQTVTLRCDPISGHDNLYWYRRVMGKEIKFLLHFVKESKQDESGMPNNRFLAERTGGTYSTLKVQPAELEDSGVYFCASSQLGQGLTDTQYFGPGTRLTVL.

The J gene is TRBJ2-1, the V gene TRBV11-2, with unresolved D. The V and J ends lost 3 bases and 9 bases respectively, with 6 bases between them. The CDR3 is 11 residues long. Germline assignment: CDR1 SGHAT and CDR2 FQNNGV. CDR3 protein: CASSLMAEQFF. The CDR3 DNA sequence: TGTGCCAGCAGCTTGATGGCTGAGCAGTTCTTC.

This clonotype was counted only a few times. The rearrangement links TRBV9 to TRBJ2-2; maybe TRBD2 (5 bases). The germline V gene has CDR1 SGDLS and CDR2 YYNGEE. Trimming removed 4 bases at V and 5 bases at J, with 18 bases between. This CDR3 contains 16 residues. Written as DNA, the CDR3 is TGTGCCAGCAGCACCTCGGGGAGTCTACCAACCGGGGAGCTGTTTTTT. Amino acid sequence: CASSTSGSLPTGELFF.